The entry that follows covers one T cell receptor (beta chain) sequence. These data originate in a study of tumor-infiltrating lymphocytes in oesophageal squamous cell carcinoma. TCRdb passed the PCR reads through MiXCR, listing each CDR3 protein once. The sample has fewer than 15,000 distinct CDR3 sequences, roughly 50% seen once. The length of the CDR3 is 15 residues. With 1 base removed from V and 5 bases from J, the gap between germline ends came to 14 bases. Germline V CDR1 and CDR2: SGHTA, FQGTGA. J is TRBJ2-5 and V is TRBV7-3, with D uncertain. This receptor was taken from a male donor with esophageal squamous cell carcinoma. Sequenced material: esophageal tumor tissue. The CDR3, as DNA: TGTGCCAGCAGCTTAAGAGGTAGCACGATGGAGACCCAGTACTTC. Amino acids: CASSLRGSTMETQYF. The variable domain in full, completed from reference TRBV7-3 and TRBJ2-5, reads GAGVSQTPSNKVTEKGKYVELRCDPISGHTALYWYRQSLGQGPEFLIYFQGTGAADDSGLPNDRFFAVRPEGSVSTLKIQRTERGDSAVYLCASSLRGSTMETQYFGPGTRLLVL.